This T cell receptor beta chain was sequenced for a study of blood T cells in healthy people across ages. Overall study results and limits: Those diversity estimates obtained from one million T cells were thought to be underestimates. A strong correlation was found between TCR beta diversity and the percentage of naive T cells. Unsorted PBMC material precluded a definitive naive versus antigen-experienced comparison.

Between the trimmed V and J ends, which lost 3 bases and 8 bases, there was a span of 11 bases. CDR1 is MGHRA and CDR2 is YSYEKL in the germline V gene. This CDR3 has 13 amino acids. A second PCR, run for roughly 7 to 11 cycles, used a sample-barcoded 5' primer plus a J-beta primer mix. MiXCR, applied by TCRdb to the 5' RACE reads, yields one record per CDR3 protein. Among about 770,000 distinct CDR3 sequences listed, more than 40% were seen once. Isolation of PBMCs gave at least 6 million cells per sample. On this clonotype: Its cognate antigen is unknown.

V is TRBV4-1 and J is TRBJ1-5; D call uncertain. The TCR was taken from a man in his 60s in good health. Sequencing input: blood. CDR3 in amino acids: CASSQGFFEPQHF. The DNA for the CDR3 is TGCGCCAGCAGCCAGGGGTTTTTCGAGCCCCAGCATTTT.